A single T cell receptor (beta chain) is shown here with its context. What it recognizes is unknown. These data belong to a study of T cells in Graves' hyperthyroidism and ophthalmopathy. Study results and limitations: In the blood, most expanded thyroid clonotypes above 0.001 appeared as well.

Amplification of TCR beta CDR3 regions used RNA as the template. The HTBI set primed first-round TCR CDR3 RT-PCR. TCRdb processed the multiplex PCR reads anew with MiXCR; each CDR3 protein has one entry. The table lists hundreds of thousands of distinct CDR3 sequences, less than 20% of them singletons. Patients showing uncontrolled infection, other autoimmune disease, pregnancy or lactation were ineligible. The source of the PBMCs was 8 to 10 ml of fresh peripheral blood. The CDR3 sequence is 14 residues long. V was shortened by 4 bases and J by 1 base, with 9 bases between the two germline ends. The germline V gene encodes CDR1 SGHTA and CDR2 FQGNSA.

Sample: blood. This receptor was identified in a woman in her late teens or twenties with Graves' hyperthyroidism. The genes are TRBV7-2 and TRBJ2-3; D unresolved. CDR3 amino acids: CASSSLDGTDTQYF. Here the CDR3 DNA reads TGTGCCAGCAGCTCCTTGGACGGCACAGATACGCAGTATTTT.